This T cell receptor beta chain was sequenced in a study of CD8+ T cells in alopecia areata. Study context: Female C3H/HeJ mice aged about 6-11 weeks received skin from spontaneously alopecic C3H/HeJ graft donors aged 6-12 months.

This clone was found a few times. Gene names and germline match the mouse. The read terminates 4 residues ahead of where the CDR3 ends, so the germline J gene completes it. Extracted RNA was reverse transcribed into cDNA, the sequencing template. The repertoire was sequenced with immunoSEQ multiplex PCR; TCRdb's copy has only in-frame clones and lacks some. In total the sample includes over 100,000 clones, none of them seen once. CDR3 length: 13 amino acids. Trimming pared 2 bases from V and 0 bases from J, leaving 6 bases between. Per germline, CDR1 GKSSPN and CDR2 SITVG. The source material was lesional skin. The sequence was obtained from a C3H/HeJ mouse with alopecia areata. These mice share the MHC haplotype H2-k. The J gene is TRBJ2-5, the V gene TRBV31, with D possibly TRBD2 on 5 matching bases. The CDR3 loop is CAWSWGNQDTQYF. Incomplete CDR3 DNA: TGTGCCTGGAGTTGGGGTAACCAAGAC. The full variable domain, in which reference TRBV31 and TRBJ2-5 provide the parts outside the CDR3, is AQTIHQWPVAEIKAVGSPLSLGCTIKGKSSPNLYWYWQATGGTLQQLFYSITVGQVESVVQLNLSASRPKDDQFILSTEKLLLSHSGFYLCAWSWGNQDTQYFGPGTRLLVL.